This T cell receptor beta chain emerged from a study of T cells expressing NK-cell markers. Study-wide background: Cells sorted as CD3+CD56+NKG2C+, CD3+CD56+NKG2C- and CD3+CD56-NKG2C+ T cells supplied the TCR beta repertoires. Study-wide results and caveats: The contribution of dominant NKG2C+ clonotypes to CD8+ T cells in six or seven donors was roughly 1.0-8%.

The TCR beta cDNA came from 5'RACE template switching with UMIs. For each CDR3 protein, TCRdb gives one entry from its re-call of the 5' RACE reads, without DNA. This table holds 500,000 to 600,000 distinct CDR3 sequences. Regarding this clonotype: The antigen is undetermined.

The specimen was blood T cells: a sorted CD56 or NKG2C T cell subset, CD4+ or CD8+ T cells, or bulk PBMC T cells (not recorded which). The TCR originated in a man aged 18 to 29 in good health.

The CDR3 loop is CASSYSRLPGGETQYF. J is TRBJ2-5 and V is TRBV6-5; the D gene TCRdb calls, TRBD1, cannot be checked with no DNA. This CDR3 contains 16 residues. CDR1 MNHEY and CDR2 SVGAGI come from the germline V gene.